The 22 T cell receptor beta chains given below trace back to one sample, sequenced in a study of blood T cell repertoires in COVID-19. Only in-frame clones appear in the TCRdb table, and some are missing; sequencing was by immunoSEQ multiplex PCR. Seen here are approximately 260,000 clones, roughly 90% observed once, and the top ten hold 7.2%. The sequencing sample was made of peripheral blood. Every receptor here comes from a man in his sixties who had recovered from COVID-19.

The V gene is TRBV7-9, the J gene TRBJ1-1; 7 bases agree with TRBD1. J gave up 3 bases and V 4 bases, and 5 bases lay outside the gene matches. This CDR3 spans 14 amino acids. Germline lookup yields CDR1 SEHNR and CDR2 FQNEAQ (reference sequence). The CDR3 protein is CASSSTGMHTEAFF. In nucleotides, the CDR3 is TGTGCCAGCAGCTCGACAGGGATGCACACTGAAGCTTTCTTT.

This chain links TRBV29-1 with TRBJ2-6; D remains unclear. The germline V and J ends were trimmed by 0 bases and 0 bases, with 9 bases remaining between them. The CDR3 consists of 16 residues. CDR1 SQVTM and CDR2 ANQGSEA come from the germline V gene. The CDR3 region has the DNA TGCAGCGTTGAAGATCGAAGCGCCTCTGGGGCCAACGTCCTGACTTTC. The encoded protein is CSVEDRSASGANVLTF.

The genes are TRBV18 and TRBJ2-7, with D possibly being TRBD1 (6 bases). Germline-derived CDR1 and CDR2 are KGHSH and LQKENI. This CDR3 has 14 amino acids. V was clipped by 2 bases and J by 6 bases, with 14 bases between them. The CDR3 protein is CASSPGTKTPEQYF. The DNA for the CDR3 is TGTGCCAGCTCACCAGGGACAAAAACGCCCGAGCAGTACTTC.

The chain recombines TRBV27 with TRBJ1-2; TRBD1 is a possible D gene (6 bases). From germline, CDR1 is MNHEY and CDR2 SMNVEV (reference sequence). V was pared by 4 bases and J by 4 bases, with 10 bases between. This CDR3 spans 13 amino acids. CDR3 loop: CASSSTGSYGYTF. The CDR3 DNA reads as TGTGCCAGCAGTTCGACAGGAAGCTATGGCTACACCTTC.

The rearrangement joins TRBV7-6 to TRBJ2-7; TRBD1 might be the D (6 bases). The CDR3 covers 13 residues. Germline V gene sequence: CDR1 SGHVS, CDR2 FNYEAQ. Trimming cost V 3 bases and J 5 bases, with 11 bases left between them. CDR3 residues: CASSFGQRNEQYF. CDR3 nucleotide sequence: TGTGCCAGCAGCTTCGGACAGAGGAACGAGCAGTACTTC.

The chain has TRBV6-2 or TRBV6-3 and TRBJ2-3, with a weak D call TRBD2 (5 bases). V was cut by 2 bases and J by 3 bases, with 9 bases left in between. Germline assignment: CDR1 MNHEY and CDR2 SVGEGT. This CDR3 has 14 amino acids. CDR3 DNA: TGTGCCAGCAGTTACGGACTTGTGACAGATACGCAGTATTTT. Its protein product is CASSYGLVTDTQYF.

The rearrangement joins TRBV6-5 to TRBJ1-6; 9 bases are shared with TRBD1. This CDR3 region has 16 residues. V lost 0 bases, J lost 7 bases, and 4 bases stayed unmatched. Germline lookup yields CDR1 MNHEY and CDR2 SVGAGI. The CDR3 loop is CASSYSRDRANSPLHF. In nucleotides, the CDR3 is TGTGCCAGCAGTTACTCGCGGGACAGGGCCAATTCACCCCTCCACTTT.

DNA for the CDR3: TGTGCCAGCAGTGACTCGGCAGAAGATGAAGCTTTCTTT. Translated, it gives CASSDSAEDEAFF. The rearrangement joins TRBV6-4 to TRBJ1-1; D uncertain. Per germline, CDR1 MRHNA and CDR2 SNTAGT. The CDR3 runs to 13 residues. Trimming pared 0 bases from V and 7 bases from J, leaving 9 bases between.

This chain links TRBV7-2 with TRBJ2-1, with 12 bases aligning to TRBD2. The CDR3 has 16 residues. V was pared by 1 base and J by 4 bases, with 2 bases of the junction left unmatched. In germline, CDR1 is SGHTA, CDR2 FQGNSA. CDR3 nucleotides: TGTGCCAGCAGCTTAGAAGGACTAGCGGGGTACAATGAGCAGTTCTTC. Amino acids: CASSLEGLAGYNEQFF.

V gene TRBV28 combines with J gene TRBJ2-7; tentative D call: TRBD2 (5 bases). CDR1 is MDHEN and CDR2 is SYDVKM in the germline V gene. The V end lost 2 bases, the J end lost 1 base, and 15 bases lay between the germline ends. The CDR3 consists of 16 residues. The CDR3 DNA is TGTGCCAGCAGTTTACCTCGAGGGCTAGGTTCCTACGAGCAGTACTTC. Amino acids: CASSLPRGLGSYEQYF.

V is TRBV13 and J is TRBJ1-3, with D hard to call. This CDR3 comprises 15 residues. Trimming pared 5 bases from V and 4 bases from J, leaving 15 bases between. From germline, CDR1 is PRHDT and CDR2 FYEKMQ (reference sequence). The CDR3 here is CASSMTAAGGNTIYF. DNA for the CDR3: TGTGCCAGCAGCATGACCGCCGCCGGGGGAAACACCATATATTTT. Combining the CDR3 with reference TRBV13 and TRBJ1-3 gives the whole variable domain AAGVIQSPRHLIKEKRETATLKCYPIPRHDTVYWYQQGPGQDPQFLISFYEKMQSDKGSIPDRFSAQQFSDYHSELNMSSLELGDSALYFCASSMTAAGGNTIYFGEGSWLTVV.

The chain carries TRBV6-1 and TRBJ1-2; D gene uncertain. CDR1 MNHNS and CDR2 SASEGT come from the germline V gene. This CDR3 contains 14 residues. V shed 3 bases and J shed 8 bases, with 16 bases lying between them. The CDR3 loop reads CASSDRGFSYGYTF. The CDR3 DNA sequence: TGTGCCAGCAGTGACCGGGGTTTCTCCTACGGCTACACCTTC.

This chain links TRBV6-5 with TRBJ1-6; 7 bases agree with TRBD1. V lost 2 bases to trimming and J lost 5 bases; unmatched junction nucleotides: 6. This CDR3 is built from 16 residues. Germline V CDR1 and CDR2: MNHEY, SVGAGI. This chain's CDR3 is CASSYAGTDNNSPLHF. The CDR3 bases are TGTGCCAGCAGTTACGCCGGGACAGATAATAATTCACCCCTCCACTTT.

This clone has a single count. This chain joins TRBV4-2 and TRBJ2-1; weak D call: TRBD2 (6 bases). The CDR3 has 17 residues. Germline V gene data show CDR1 as LGHNA and CDR2 as YNFKEQ. V was cut by 3 bases and J by 5 bases, with 20 bases left in between. The CDR3 loop is CASSQRNRDSWNNEQFF. As DNA, the CDR3 is TGTGCCAGCAGCCAGCGGAACCGGGACTCATGGAACAATGAGCAGTTCTTC.

The chain combines TRBV5-1 with TRBJ2-3, with 7 nucleotides matching TRBD2. Germline V lookup: CDR1 SGHRS, CDR2 YFSETQ. The CDR3 covers 13 residues. Trimming at V came to 0 bases and at J to 9 bases, leaving 4 bases not matched to a gene. The CDR3 DNA is TGCGCCAGCAGCTTGGCGGGACTATCAACGCAGTATTTT. Translation: CASSLAGLSTQYF.

This clone occurred once. The chain couples TRBV10-3 to TRBJ2-1; D is ambiguous. Trimming removed 7 bases at V and 5 bases at J, with 12 bases between. CDR3 length equals 13 residues. CDR1 ENHRY and CDR2 SYGVKD come from the germline V gene. The CDR3 nucleotides read TGTGCCATCACCACTGAAATGGACAATGAGCAGTTCTTC. The encoded protein is CAITTEMDNEQFF.

The chain links TRBV4-1 to TRBJ2-7, with TRBD2 identical over 15 bases. CDR3 length: 16 amino acids. Per the germline V gene, CDR1 is MGHRA and CDR2 is YSYEKL. The ends lost 4 bases at V and 4 bases at J; junction bases unmatched: 5. The CDR3 nucleotides read TGCGCCAGCAGCCGAACCGGGACTAGCGGGGGGTACGAGCAGTACTTC. Amino acid sequence: CASSRTGTSGGYEQYF.

On this clone: At one of its ends the junction is not consistent with the germline gene, which may arise from a read error. The CDR3 sequence is CATSGGQGEGAYTSPLHF. In DNA form, the CDR3 reads TGTGCCACCTCAGGGGGACAGGGAGAGGGCGCGTATACTTCACCCCTCCACTTT. The V call is TRBV19, the J call TRBJ1-6; TRBD1 aligns across 9 bases. This CDR3 region has 18 residues. Germline values: CDR1 LNHDA, CDR2 SQIVND (reference sequence).

The chain carries TRBV11-2 and TRBJ2-7, with 9 bases aligning to TRBD1. Germline V gene sequence: CDR1 SGHAT, CDR2 FQNNGV. V was pared by 6 bases and J by 4 bases, with 7 bases of the junction left unmatched. CDR3 size: 14 residues. This CDR3 is CASSKGQGGYEQYF. The CDR3 DNA reads TGTGCCAGCAGTAAGGGACAGGGTGGATACGAGCAGTACTTC.

The chain recombines TRBV9 with TRBJ2-3; 8 bases fit TRBD2. J was trimmed by 6 bases and V by 0 bases; bases with no gene match: 12. The CDR3 length is 17 residues. Germline V lookup: CDR1 SGDLS, CDR2 YYNGEE. CDR3 coding DNA: TGTGCCAGCAGCGTAGTTTCGCTGGCGGGGGGCCTGGATACGCAGTATTTT. This sequence encodes CASSVVSLAGGLDTQYF. The whole variable domain, remainder taken from reference TRBV9 and TRBJ2-3, is DSGVTQTPKHLITATGQRVTLRCSPRSGDLSVYWYQQSLDQGLQFLIQYYNGEERAKGNILERFSAQQFPDLHSELNLSSLELGDSALYFCASSVVSLAGGLDTQYFGPGTRLTVL.

The V call is TRBV9, the J call TRBJ1-2; D remains ambiguous. V shed 4 bases and J shed 4 bases, with 14 bases lying between them. Germline CDR1 is SGDLS and CDR2 is YYNGEE. The CDR3 has 14 amino acids. For the CDR3, the DNA is TGTGCCAGCAGCCTCGAGGGAGGAGGCTATGGCTACACCTTC. It encodes CASSLEGGGYGYTF.

This rearrangement joins TRBV29-1 to TRBJ2-1; 14 positions agree with TRBD2. Germline CDR1 reads SQVTM; CDR2 reads ANQGSEA. The junction had 10 bases not matched to a gene; V was cut back by 7 bases and J by 11 bases. The CDR3 spans 14 residues. The CDR3 sequence: CSALPGLAGVQQFF. CDR3 coding DNA: TGCAGCGCGTTACCGGGACTAGCGGGGGTCCAGCAGTTCTTC.